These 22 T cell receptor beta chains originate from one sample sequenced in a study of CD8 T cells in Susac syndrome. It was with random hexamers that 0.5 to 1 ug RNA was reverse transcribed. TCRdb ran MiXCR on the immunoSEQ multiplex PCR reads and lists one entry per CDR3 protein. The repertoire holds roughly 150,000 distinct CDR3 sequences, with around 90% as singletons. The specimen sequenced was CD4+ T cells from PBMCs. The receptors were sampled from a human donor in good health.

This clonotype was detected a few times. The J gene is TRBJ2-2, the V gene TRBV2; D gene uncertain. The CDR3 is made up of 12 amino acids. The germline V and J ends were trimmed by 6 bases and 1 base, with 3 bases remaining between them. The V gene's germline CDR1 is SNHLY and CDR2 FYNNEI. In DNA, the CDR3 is TGTGCCAGCAGATTGAACACCGGGGAGCTGTTTTTT. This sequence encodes CASRLNTGELFF.

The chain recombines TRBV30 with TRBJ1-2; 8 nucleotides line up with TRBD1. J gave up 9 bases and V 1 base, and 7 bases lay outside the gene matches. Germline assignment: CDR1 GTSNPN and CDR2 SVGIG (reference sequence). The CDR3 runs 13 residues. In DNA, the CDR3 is TGTGCCTGGAGTGGTGTCAGGGGGCTAAGCTACACCTTC. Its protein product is CAWSGVRGLSYTF.

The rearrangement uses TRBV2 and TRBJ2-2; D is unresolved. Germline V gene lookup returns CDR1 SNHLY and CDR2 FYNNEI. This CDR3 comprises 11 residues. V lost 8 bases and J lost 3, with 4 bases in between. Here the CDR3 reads CASEYTGELFF. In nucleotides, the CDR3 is TGTGCCAGCGAGTACACCGGGGAGCTGTTTTTT. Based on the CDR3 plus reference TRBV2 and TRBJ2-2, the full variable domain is EPEVTQTPSHQVTQMGQEVILRCVPISNHLYFYWYRQILGQKVEFLVSFYNNEISEKSEIFDDQFSVERPDGSNFTLKIRSTKLEDSAMYFCASEYTGELFFGEGSRLTVL.

The CDR3 region has the DNA TGTGCCAGCAGTCCTCGGACAGGGGGCTCCTATGGCTACACCTTC. Amino acid sequence: CASSPRTGGSYGYTF. J is TRBJ1-2 and V is TRBV27; 11 bases align to TRBD1. The J segment lost 4 bases and the V segment lost 5 bases, leaving 6 bases of the junction unmatched. The CDR3 sequence is 15 residues long. Germline CDR1 MNHEY, CDR2 SMNVEV (reference sequence).

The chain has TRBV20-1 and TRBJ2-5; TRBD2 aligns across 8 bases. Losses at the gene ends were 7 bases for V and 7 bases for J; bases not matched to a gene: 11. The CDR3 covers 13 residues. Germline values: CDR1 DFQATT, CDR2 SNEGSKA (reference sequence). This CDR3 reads CSGPGGGLGTQYF. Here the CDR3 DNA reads TGCAGTGGCCCCGGGGGGGGCTTGGGGACCCAGTACTTC.

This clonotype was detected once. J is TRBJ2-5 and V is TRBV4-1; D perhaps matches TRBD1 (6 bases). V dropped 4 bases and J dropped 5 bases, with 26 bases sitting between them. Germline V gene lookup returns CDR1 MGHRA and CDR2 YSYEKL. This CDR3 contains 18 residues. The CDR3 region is CASSRLRSWGRGNETQYF. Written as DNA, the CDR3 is TGCGCCAGCAGCCGCCTAAGAAGCTGGGGCAGGGGCAATGAGACCCAGTACTTC.

The CDR3 loop reads CASIEYNEQFF. DNA for the CDR3: TGTGCCAGCATAGAGTACAATGAGCAGTTCTTC. The chain couples TRBV19 to TRBJ2-1; D remains unclear. This CDR3 has 11 residues. V was cut by 9 bases and J by 4 bases, with 7 bases left in between. Germline V CDR1 and CDR2: LNHDA, SQIVND (reference sequence).

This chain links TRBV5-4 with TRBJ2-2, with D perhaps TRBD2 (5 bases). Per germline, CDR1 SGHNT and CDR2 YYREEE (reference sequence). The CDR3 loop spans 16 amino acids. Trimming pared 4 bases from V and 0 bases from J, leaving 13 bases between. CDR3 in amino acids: CASSPPEGPNTGELFF. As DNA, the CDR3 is TGTGCCAGCAGCCCACCAGAGGGTCCGAACACCGGGGAGCTGTTTTTT.

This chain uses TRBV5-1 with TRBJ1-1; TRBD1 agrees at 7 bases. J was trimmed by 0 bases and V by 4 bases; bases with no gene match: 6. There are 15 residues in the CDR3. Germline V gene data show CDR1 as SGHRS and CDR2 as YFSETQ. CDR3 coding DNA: TGCGCCAGCAGCACGGGGGACAGCCTGAACACTGAAGCTTTCTTT. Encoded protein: CASSTGDSLNTEAFF.

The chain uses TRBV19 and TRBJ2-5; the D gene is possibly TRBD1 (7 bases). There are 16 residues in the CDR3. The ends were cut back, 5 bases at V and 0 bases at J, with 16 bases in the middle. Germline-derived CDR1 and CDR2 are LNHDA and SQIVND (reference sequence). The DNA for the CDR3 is TGTGCCAGTAGTTCGGCGGGACAGCTACACCAAGAGACCCAGTACTTC. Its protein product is CASSSAGQLHQETQYF.

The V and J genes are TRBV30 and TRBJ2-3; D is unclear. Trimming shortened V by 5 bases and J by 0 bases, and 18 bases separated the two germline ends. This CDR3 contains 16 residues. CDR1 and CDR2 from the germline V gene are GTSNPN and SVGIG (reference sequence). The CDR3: CAWQESWQSSTDTQYF. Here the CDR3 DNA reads TGTGCCTGGCAAGAATCCTGGCAGTCTAGCACAGATACGCAGTATTTT.

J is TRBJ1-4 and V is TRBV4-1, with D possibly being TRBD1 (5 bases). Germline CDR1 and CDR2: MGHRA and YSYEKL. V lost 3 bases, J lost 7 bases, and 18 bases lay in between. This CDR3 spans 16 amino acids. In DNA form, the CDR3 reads TGCGCCAGCAGCCACGACGCGGGGCAGGCTGGTGAAAAACTGTTTTTT. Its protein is CASSHDAGQAGEKLFF.

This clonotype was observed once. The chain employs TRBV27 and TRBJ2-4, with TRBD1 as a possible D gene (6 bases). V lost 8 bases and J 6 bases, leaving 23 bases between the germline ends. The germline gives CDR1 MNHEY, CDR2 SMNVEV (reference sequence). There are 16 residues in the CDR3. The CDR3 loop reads CASDRRDTLRRNIQYF. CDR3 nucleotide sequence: TGTGCCAGCGACCGCCGGGACACCCTCCGGAGAAACATTCAGTACTTC.

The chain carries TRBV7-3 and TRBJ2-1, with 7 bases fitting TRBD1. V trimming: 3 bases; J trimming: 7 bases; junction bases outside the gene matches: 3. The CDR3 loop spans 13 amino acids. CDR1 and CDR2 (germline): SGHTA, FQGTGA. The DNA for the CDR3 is TGTGCCAGCAGCTTCGACAGGGCGAATGAGCAGTTCTTC. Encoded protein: CASSFDRANEQFF.

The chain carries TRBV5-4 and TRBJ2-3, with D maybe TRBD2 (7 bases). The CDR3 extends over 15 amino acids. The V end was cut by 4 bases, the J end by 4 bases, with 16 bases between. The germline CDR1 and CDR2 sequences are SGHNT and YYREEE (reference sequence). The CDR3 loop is CASSAGATSADTQYF. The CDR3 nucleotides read TGTGCCAGCAGCGCGGGGGCCACTAGCGCAGATACGCAGTATTTT. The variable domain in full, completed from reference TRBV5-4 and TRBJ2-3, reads ETGVTQSPTHLIKTRGQQVTLRCSSQSGHNTVSWYQQALGQGPQFIFQYYREEENGRGNFPPRFSGLQFPNYSSELNVNALELDDSALYLCASSAGATSADTQYFGPGTRLTVL.

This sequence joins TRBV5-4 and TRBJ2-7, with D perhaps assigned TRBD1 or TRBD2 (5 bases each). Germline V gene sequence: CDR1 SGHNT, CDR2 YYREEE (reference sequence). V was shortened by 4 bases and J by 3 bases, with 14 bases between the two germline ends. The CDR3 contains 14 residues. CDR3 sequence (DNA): TGTGCCAGCAGCGGGACGGGACGGATCTACGAGCAGTACTTC. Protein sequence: CASSGTGRIYEQYF. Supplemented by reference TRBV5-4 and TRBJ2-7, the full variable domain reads ETGVTQSPTHLIKTRGQQVTLRCSSQSGHNTVSWYQQALGQGPQFIFQYYREEENGRGNFPPRFSGLQFPNYSSELNVNALELDDSALYLCASSGTGRIYEQYFGPGTRLTVT.

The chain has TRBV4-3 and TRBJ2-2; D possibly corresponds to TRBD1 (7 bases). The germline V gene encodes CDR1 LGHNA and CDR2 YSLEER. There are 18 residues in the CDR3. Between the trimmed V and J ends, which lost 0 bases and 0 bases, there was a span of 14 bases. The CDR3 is CASSQETRGAANTGELFF. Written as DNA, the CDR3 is TGCGCCAGCAGCCAAGAGACCAGGGGGGCGGCGAACACCGGGGAGCTGTTTTTT.

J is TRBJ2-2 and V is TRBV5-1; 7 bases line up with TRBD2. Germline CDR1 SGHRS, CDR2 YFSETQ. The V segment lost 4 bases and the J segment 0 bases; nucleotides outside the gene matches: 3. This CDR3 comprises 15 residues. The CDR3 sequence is CASSAGVSNTGELFF. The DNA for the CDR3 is TGCGCCAGCAGCGCGGGGGTGTCGAACACCGGGGAGCTGTTTTTT.

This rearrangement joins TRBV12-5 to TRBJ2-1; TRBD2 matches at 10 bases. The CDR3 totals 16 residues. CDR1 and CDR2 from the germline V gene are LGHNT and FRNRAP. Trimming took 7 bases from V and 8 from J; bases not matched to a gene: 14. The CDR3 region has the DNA TGTGCTAGTGACCCCCCTCGGAGCGGGGGGGGTCATGAGCAGTTCTTC. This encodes CASDPPRSGGGHEQFF.

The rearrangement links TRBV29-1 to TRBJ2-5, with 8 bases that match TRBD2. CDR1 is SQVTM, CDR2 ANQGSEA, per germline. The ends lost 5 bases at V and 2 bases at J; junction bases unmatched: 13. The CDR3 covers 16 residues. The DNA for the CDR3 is TGCAGCGTTAAAGGAAAAAGCGGGAGACGTCAAGAGACCCAGTACTTC. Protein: CSVKGKSGRRQETQYF.

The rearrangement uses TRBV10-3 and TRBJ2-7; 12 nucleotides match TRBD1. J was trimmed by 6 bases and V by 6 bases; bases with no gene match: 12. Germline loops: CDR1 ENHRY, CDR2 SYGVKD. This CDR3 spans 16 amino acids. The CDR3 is CAISVLRDRGRREQYF. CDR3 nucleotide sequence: TGTGCCATCAGCGTCCTCCGGGACAGGGGGCGACGCGAGCAGTACTTC.

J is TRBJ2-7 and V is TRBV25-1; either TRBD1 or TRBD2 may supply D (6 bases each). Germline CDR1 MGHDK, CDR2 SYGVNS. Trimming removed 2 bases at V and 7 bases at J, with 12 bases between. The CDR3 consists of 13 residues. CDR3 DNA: TGTGCCAGCAGTGAAGGCCGAGGGGGGGAGCAGTACTTC. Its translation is CASSEGRGGEQYF.